These 18 T cell receptor beta chains were all obtained from the same sample, sequenced in a study of cytomegalovirus exposure and HLA in healthy donors. 60 Vbeta and 13 Jbeta primers were used in PCR. The repertoire was sequenced with immunoSEQ multiplex PCR; TCRdb's copy has only in-frame clones and lacks some. The sample shows some 150,000 clones, around four fifths of them seen only once. The sample consisted of PBMCs. The receptors shown here come from a female donor in good health and CMV-seronegative.

The table lists this clone with a few counts. This rearrangement joins TRBV15 to TRBJ1-3; 8 nucleotides line up with TRBD1. V gave up 0 bases and J gave up 2 bases; unmatched junction bases: 3. This CDR3 has 16 residues. The germline V gene has CDR1 LNHNV and CDR2 YYDKDF (reference sequence). CDR3 DNA sequence: TGTGCCACCAGCAGAGATAAGACAGGGGCTGGAAACACCATATATTTT. Its translation is CATSRDKTGAGNTIYF. The entire variable domain, with the rest obtained from reference TRBV15 and TRBJ1-3, is as follows: DAMVIQNPRYQVTQFGKPVTLSCSQTLNHNVMYWYQQKSSQAPKLLFHYYDKDFNNEADTPDNFQSRRPNTSFCFLDIRSPGLGDTAMYLCATSRDKTGAGNTIYFGEGSWLTVV.

This clone turned up a few times. The V and J genes are TRBV7-9 and TRBJ1-1; D unclear. CDR3 length equals 12 residues. V was pared by 5 bases and J by 8 bases, with 12 bases between. CDR1 is SEHNR, CDR2 FQNEAQ, per germline (reference sequence). CDR3: CASSPTSIEAFF. In nucleotides, the CDR3 is TGTGCCAGCAGCCCTACTTCGATAGAAGCTTTCTTT. The full variable domain, its missing parts supplied by reference TRBV7-9 and TRBJ1-1, is DTGVSQNPRHKITKRGQNVTFRCDPISEHNRLYWYRQTLGQGPEFLTYFQNEAQLEKSRLLSDRFSAERPKGSFSTLEIQRTEQGDSAMYLCASSPTSIEAFFGQGTRLTVV.

In this sample, this clone turned up a few times. This chain links TRBV6-1 with TRBJ2-7, with D hard to call. CDR1 MNHNS and CDR2 SASEGT come from the germline V gene. The CDR3 contains 11 residues. V was clipped by 4 bases and J by 3 bases, with 4 bases between them. The CDR3 protein is CASSANYEQYF. DNA of the CDR3: TGTGCCAGCAGTGCCAACTACGAGCAGTACTTC.

The chain recombines TRBV27 with TRBJ2-1, with D possibly being TRBD2 (6 bases). Germline V gene data show CDR1 as MNHEY and CDR2 as SMNVEV (reference sequence). This CDR3 region has 14 residues. V was pared by 7 bases and J by 7 bases, with 17 bases between. The CDR3 nucleotides read TGTGCCAGCACTTTGATGGCGGGGATGAATGAGCAGTTCTTC. Protein: CASTLMAGMNEQFF.

The V and J genes are TRBV18 and TRBJ2-3; D is possibly TRBD1 (6 bases). In germline, CDR1 is KGHSH, CDR2 LQKENI. This CDR3 is built from 16 residues. Trimming stripped 2 bases from V and 3 bases from J, with 15 bases between. The CDR3 protein is CASSPSNRVRTDTQYF. CDR3 nucleotides: TGTGCCAGCTCACCATCGAACAGGGTGCGGACAGATACGCAGTATTTT.

This chain uses TRBV6-5 with TRBJ2-7, with a tentative D call TRBD1 (5 bases). V was clipped by 0 bases and J by 2 bases, with 11 bases between them. This CDR3 comprises 15 residues. The germline CDR1 and CDR2 sequences are MNHEY and SVGAGI. The CDR3 loop reads CASSYSRTYPYEQYF. CDR3 coding DNA: TGTGCCAGCAGTTACTCACGGACATACCCCTACGAGCAGTACTTC.

J is TRBJ2-3 and V is TRBV7-2, with 9 bases aligning to TRBD2. The CDR3 length is 16 residues. V gave up 4 bases and J gave up 1 base; unmatched junction bases: 6. Germline CDR1 reads SGHTA; CDR2 reads FQGNSA. CDR3 amino acids: CASSSSAGGGTDTQYF. In DNA form, the CDR3 reads TGTGCCAGCAGCTCCTCGGCGGGGGGGGGCACAGATACGCAGTATTTT. The full variable domain, rest sourced from reference TRBV7-2 and TRBJ2-3, is GAGVSQSPSNKVTEKGKDVELRCDPISGHTALYWYRQSLGQGLEFLIYFQGNSAPDKSGLPSDRFSAERTGGSVSTLTIQRTQQEDSAVYLCASSSSAGGGTDTQYFGPGTRLTVL.

This clone was recorded a few times. The gene calls are TRBV28 and TRBJ2-1, with D unresolved. Germline loops: CDR1 MDHEN, CDR2 SYDVKM. The V end was cut by 3 bases, the J end by 12 bases, with 9 bases between. This CDR3 comprises 11 residues. As DNA, the CDR3 is TGTGCCAGCAGTTTGGCGGCTAGGCAGTTCTTC. Protein: CASSLAARQFF.

The J gene is TRBJ2-5, the V gene TRBV2; D unresolved. The CDR3 totals 14 residues. V shed 6 bases and J shed 1 base, with 12 bases lying between them. The germline gives CDR1 SNHLY, CDR2 FYNNEI. This CDR3 reads CASSLVRLQETQYF. The CDR3 DNA sequence: TGTGCCAGCAGCTTAGTCAGGCTCCAAGAGACCCAGTACTTC.

The chain carries TRBV5-5 and TRBJ2-1, with TRBD1 as a possible D gene (5 bases). The CDR3 has 18 residues. Trimming pared 0 bases from V and 0 bases from J, leaving 16 bases between. The V gene's germline CDR1 is SGHKS and CDR2 YYEKEE (reference sequence). CDR3 amino acids: CASSLGFQGTTSYNEQFF. The CDR3 nucleotides read TGTGCCAGCAGCTTGGGCTTTCAGGGAACTACCTCCTACAATGAGCAGTTCTTC.

The rearrangement uses TRBV19 and TRBJ1-3; D gene ambiguous. V was cut by 7 bases and J by 3 bases, with 10 bases left in between. Germline lookup yields CDR1 LNHDA and CDR2 SQIVND (reference sequence). The CDR3 is 13 residues long. This CDR3 is CASTYSFGNTIYF. CDR3 in DNA: TGTGCCAGTACCTACTCCTTTGGAAACACCATATATTTT.

The V gene is TRBV19, the J gene TRBJ1-5, with 7 bases that match TRBD1. Germline V gene data show CDR1 as LNHDA and CDR2 as SQIVND (reference sequence). CDR3 size: 13 residues. With V trimmed by 5 bases and J by 6 bases, 4 bases remained unmatched. CDR3 in amino acids: CASSGRGFQPQHF. In DNA form, the CDR3 reads TGTGCCAGTAGTGGCAGGGGGTTTCAGCCCCAGCATTTT.

The rearrangement links TRBV6-4 to TRBJ1-3, with TRBD1 identical over 8 bases. Trimming cost V 2 bases and J 3 bases; bases outside gene matches: 3. This CDR3 is 15 amino acids long. The germline CDR1 and CDR2 sequences are MRHNA and SNTAGT. In DNA form, the CDR3 reads TGTGCCAGCAGTGACGACAGGGGAAATGGAAACACCATATATTTT. Protein: CASSDDRGNGNTIYF.

V is TRBV7-8 and J is TRBJ2-3; a weak D match, TRBD1 (6 bases). This CDR3 is built from 15 residues. Per germline, CDR1 SGHVS and CDR2 FQNEAQ. V was trimmed by 6 bases and J by 5 bases, leaving 18 bases between them. The CDR3 loop is CASSPTGWRGDTQYF. DNA of the CDR3: TGTGCCAGCAGTCCAACAGGGTGGCGTGGAGATACGCAGTATTTT.

The chain is built from TRBV28 and TRBJ1-2, with 8 bases that match TRBD1. After removal of 4 bases from V and 8 bases from J, the junction contained 9 bases not matched to a gene. In germline, CDR1 is MDHEN, CDR2 SYDVKM. The CDR3 has 14 residues. CDR3 amino acids: CASSSPGQDRGYTF. The CDR3 DNA reads TGTGCCAGCAGTTCCCCGGGACAGGATCGGGGCTACACCTTC.

V is TRBV7-3 and J is TRBJ2-5; D uncertain. V was shortened by 3 bases and J by 1 base, with 9 bases between the two germline ends. The CDR3 contains 14 residues. Per germline, CDR1 SGHTA and CDR2 FQGTGA. The chain's CDR3 is CASSFRGGQETQYF. As DNA, the CDR3 is TGTGCCAGCAGCTTCCGAGGCGGCCAAGAGACCCAGTACTTC.

This clone has only a few counts. The chain uses TRBV5-4 and TRBJ2-1; 9 bases line up with TRBD2. V lost 4 bases and J lost 8; bases outside the gene matches: 13. CDR1 and CDR2 from the germline V gene are SGHNT and YYREEE (reference sequence). This CDR3 comprises 16 residues. For the CDR3, the DNA is TGTGCCAGCAGCCCCGGGGCGGGGGGGGTAAACGATGAGCAGTTCTTC. This translates into CASSPGAGGVNDEQFF.

The chain joins TRBV9 to TRBJ2-3; TRBD2 might be the D (5 bases). The CDR3 covers 13 residues. Trimming stripped 7 bases from V and 2 bases from J, with 11 bases between. The germline CDR1 and CDR2 sequences are SGDLS and YYNGEE. CDR3 protein: CASGETFTDTQYF. CDR3 bases: TGTGCCAGCGGGGAGACGTTCACAGATACGCAGTATTTT.